Below, 2 T cell receptor beta chains from the same sample are listed, as sequenced in a study of blood T cell repertoires in COVID-19. Sequencing used immunoSEQ multiplex PCR; TCRdb keeps in-frame clones, though not all of them. Here the sample spans under 300,000 clones, 80% to 85% being singletons. Sequences were obtained from peripheral blood. These TCRs come from a young woman with acute or convalescent COVID-19.

In regard to this clone: The same CDR3 can be traced to other DNA sequences in this sample. The rearrangement joins TRBV9 to TRBJ1-3; D unresolved. This CDR3 comprises 15 residues. V was clipped by 0 bases and J by 0 bases, with 7 bases between them. The germline CDR1 and CDR2 sequences are SGDLS and YYNGEE. The CDR3 DNA is TGTGCCAGCAGCGTAGGAGGTGACTCTGGAAACACCATATATTTT. Protein product: CASSVGGDSGNTIYF. The full variable domain, in which reference TRBV9 and TRBJ1-3 provide the parts outside the CDR3, is DSGVTQTPKHLITATGQRVTLRCSPRSGDLSVYWYQQSLDQGLQFLIQYYNGEERAKGNILERFSAQQFPDLHSELNLSSLELGDSALYFCASSVGGDSGNTIYFGEGSWLTVV.

This chain joins TRBV28 and TRBJ1-1; 8 bases align to TRBD1. The CDR3 is 17 residues long. With 5 bases clipped from V and 5 bases from J, the junction kept 16 bases outside the gene matches. CDR1 MDHEN and CDR2 SYDVKM come from the germline V gene. The DNA of the CDR3 is TGTGCCAGCAGTGAAACCCTCCAGGGGGCGGCTAATACTGAAGCTTTCTTT. It yields the protein CASSETLQGAANTEAFF. The full variable domain, in which reference TRBV28 and TRBJ1-1 provide the parts outside the CDR3, is DVKVTQSSRYLVKRTGEKVFLECVQDMDHENMFWYRQDPGLGLRLIYFSYDVKMKEKGDIPEGYSVSREKKERFSLILESASTNQTSMYLCASSETLQGAANTEAFFGQGTRLTVV.